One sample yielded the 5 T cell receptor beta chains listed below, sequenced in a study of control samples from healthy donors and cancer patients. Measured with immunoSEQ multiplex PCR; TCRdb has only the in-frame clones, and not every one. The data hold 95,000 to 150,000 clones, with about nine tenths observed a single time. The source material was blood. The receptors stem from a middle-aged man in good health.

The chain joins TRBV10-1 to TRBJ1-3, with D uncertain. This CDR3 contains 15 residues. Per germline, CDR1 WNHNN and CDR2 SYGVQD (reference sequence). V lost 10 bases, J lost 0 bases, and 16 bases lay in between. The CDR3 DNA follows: TGCGCCACCAGACACGACGGGAGCTCTGGAAACACCATATATTTT. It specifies CATRHDGSSGNTIYF.

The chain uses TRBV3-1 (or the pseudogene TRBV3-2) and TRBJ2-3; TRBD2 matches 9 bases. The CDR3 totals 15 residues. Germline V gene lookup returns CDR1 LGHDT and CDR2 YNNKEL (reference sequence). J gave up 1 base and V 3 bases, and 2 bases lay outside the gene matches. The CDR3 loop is CASSQGGGGTDTQYF. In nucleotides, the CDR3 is TGTGCCAGCAGCCAGGGCGGGGGGGGCACAGATACGCAGTATTTT.

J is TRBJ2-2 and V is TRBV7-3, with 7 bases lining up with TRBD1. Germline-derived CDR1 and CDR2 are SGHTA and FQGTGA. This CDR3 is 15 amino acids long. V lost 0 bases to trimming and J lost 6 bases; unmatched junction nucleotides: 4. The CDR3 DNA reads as TGTGCCAGCAGCTTAACAGGGGGCGCCCCCGGGGAGCTGTTTTTT. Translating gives CASSLTGGAPGELFF.

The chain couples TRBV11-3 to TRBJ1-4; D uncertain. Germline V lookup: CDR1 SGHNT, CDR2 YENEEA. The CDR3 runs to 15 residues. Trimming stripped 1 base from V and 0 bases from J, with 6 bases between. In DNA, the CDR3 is TGTGCCAGCAGCTTAGTCTATTCAACTAATGAAAAACTGTTTTTT. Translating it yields CASSLVYSTNEKLFF.

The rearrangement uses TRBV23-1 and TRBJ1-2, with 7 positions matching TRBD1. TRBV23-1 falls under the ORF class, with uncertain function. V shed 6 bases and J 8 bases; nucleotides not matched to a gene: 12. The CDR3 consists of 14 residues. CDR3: CASSYPTGFGGYTF. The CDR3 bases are TGCGCCAGCAGCTACCCGACAGGGTTCGGCGGCTACACCTTC.